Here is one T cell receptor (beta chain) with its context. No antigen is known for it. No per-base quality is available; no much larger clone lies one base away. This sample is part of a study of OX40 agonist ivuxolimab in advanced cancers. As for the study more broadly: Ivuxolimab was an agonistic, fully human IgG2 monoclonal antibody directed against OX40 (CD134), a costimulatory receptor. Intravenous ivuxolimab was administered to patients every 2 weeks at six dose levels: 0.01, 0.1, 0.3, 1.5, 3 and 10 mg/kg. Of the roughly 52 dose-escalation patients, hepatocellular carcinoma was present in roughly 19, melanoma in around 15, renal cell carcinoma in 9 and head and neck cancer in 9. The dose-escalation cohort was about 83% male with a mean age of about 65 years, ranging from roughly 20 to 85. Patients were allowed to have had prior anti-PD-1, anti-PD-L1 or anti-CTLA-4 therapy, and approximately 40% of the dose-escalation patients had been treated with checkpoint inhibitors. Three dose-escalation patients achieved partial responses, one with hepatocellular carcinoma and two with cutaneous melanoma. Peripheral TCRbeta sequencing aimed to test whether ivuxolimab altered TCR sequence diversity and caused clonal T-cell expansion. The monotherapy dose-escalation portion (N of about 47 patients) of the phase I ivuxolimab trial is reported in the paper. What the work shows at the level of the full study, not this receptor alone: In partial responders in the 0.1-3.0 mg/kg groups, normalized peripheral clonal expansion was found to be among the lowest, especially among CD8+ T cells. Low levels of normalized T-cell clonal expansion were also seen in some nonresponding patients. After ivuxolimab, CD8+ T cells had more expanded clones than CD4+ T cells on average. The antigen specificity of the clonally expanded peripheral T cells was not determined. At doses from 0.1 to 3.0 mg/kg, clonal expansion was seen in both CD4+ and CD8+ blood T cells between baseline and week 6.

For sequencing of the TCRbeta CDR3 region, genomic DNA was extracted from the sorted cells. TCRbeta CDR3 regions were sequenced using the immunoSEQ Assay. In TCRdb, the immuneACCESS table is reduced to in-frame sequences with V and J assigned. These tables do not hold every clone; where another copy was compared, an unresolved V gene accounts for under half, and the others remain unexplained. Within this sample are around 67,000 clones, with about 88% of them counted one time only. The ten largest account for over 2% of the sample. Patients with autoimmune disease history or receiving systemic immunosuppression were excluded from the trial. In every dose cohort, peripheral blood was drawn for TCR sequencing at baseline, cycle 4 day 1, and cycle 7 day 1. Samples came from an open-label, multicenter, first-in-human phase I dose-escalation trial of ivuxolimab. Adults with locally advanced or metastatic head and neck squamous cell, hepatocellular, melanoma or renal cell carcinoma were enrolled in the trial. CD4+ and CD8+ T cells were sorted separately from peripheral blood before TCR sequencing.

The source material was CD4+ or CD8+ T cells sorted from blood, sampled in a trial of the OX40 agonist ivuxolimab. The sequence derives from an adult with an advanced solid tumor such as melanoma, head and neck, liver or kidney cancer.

The CDR3 reads CASSLTGDSRARETQYF. The sequence in DNA is TGTGCCAGCAGCTTAACCGGGGACTCGCGGGCCAGAGAGACCCAGTACTTC. Here the chain combines TRBV7-3 and TRBJ2-5; TRBD2 is a possible D gene, resting on 6 matching bases. Taken from cysteine to phenylalanine, the CDR3 has 17 residues. Of the read, only the CDR3 DNA is kept; its 51 bases are in frame from base 1. CDR1 SGHTA and CDR2 FQGTGA are derived from the germline V gene. V and J are truncated by 0 bases and 4 bases respectively, leaving an intervening sequence of 18 bases. Joined to the reference TRBV7-3 and TRBJ2-5 proteins, this CDR3 gives the full variable domain: GAGVSQTPSNKVTEKGKYVELRCDPISGHTALYWYRQSLGQGPEFLIYFQGTGAADDSGLPNDRFFAVRPEGSVSTLKIQRTERGDSAVYLCASSLTGDSRARETQYFGPGTRLLVL.